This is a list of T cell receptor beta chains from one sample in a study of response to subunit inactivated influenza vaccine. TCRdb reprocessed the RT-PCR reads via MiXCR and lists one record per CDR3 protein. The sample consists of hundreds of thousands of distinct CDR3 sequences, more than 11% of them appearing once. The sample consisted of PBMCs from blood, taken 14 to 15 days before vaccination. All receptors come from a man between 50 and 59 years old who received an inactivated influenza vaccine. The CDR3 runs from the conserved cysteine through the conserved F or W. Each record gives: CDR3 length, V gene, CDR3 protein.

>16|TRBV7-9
CASSLNGVSGANVLTF
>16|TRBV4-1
CASSPRGGRAEETQYF
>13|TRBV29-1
CSVGGQGTDTQYF
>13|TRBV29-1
CSVSVGLANEQYF
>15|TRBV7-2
CASSFPLAGTETQYF
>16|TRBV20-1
CSARDPWQGINQPQHF
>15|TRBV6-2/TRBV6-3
CASSYRLAGVNEQFF
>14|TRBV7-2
CASSLGLVSYEQYF
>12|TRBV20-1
CSARGNSYEQYF
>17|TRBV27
CASSKLGTSGSKNEQFF
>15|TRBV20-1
CSAPRVSRGVYEQYF
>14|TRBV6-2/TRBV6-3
CASSYALMNTEAFF
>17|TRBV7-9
CASSLEGVLGRNTEAFF
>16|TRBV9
CASSVHRGRGTGELFF
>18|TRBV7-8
CASSLVAPDRTNTGELFF
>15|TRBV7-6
CASSLVAGDTHEQYF
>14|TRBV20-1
CSATRGGSAGELFF
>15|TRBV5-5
CASSPRQGPVEKLFF
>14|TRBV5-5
CASSLWERTDTQYF
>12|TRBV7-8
CASTDNQETQYF
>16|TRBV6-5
CASSYNPRAYTGELFF
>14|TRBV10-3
CAISGRVGDETQYF
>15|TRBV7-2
CASSPGTTSTDTQYF
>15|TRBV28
CASSLGSGRYHEQYF
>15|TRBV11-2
CASSFISGNQETQYF
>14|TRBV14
CASSLRTGKETQYF
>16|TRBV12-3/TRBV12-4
CASSFNRGVGAETQYF
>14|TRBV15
CATSRVRERNEQFF
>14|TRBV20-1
CSALRGTSTDTQYF